These T cell receptor beta chains were read from a single sample in a study of cytomegalovirus exposure and HLA in healthy donors. Some clones are missing from TCRdb's copy, which holds only in-frame ones; the method was immunoSEQ multiplex PCR. The table includes some 200,000 clones, about 79% detected once. The specimen sequenced was PBMCs. These receptors came from a woman between 45 and 60 years old in good health and CMV-seronegative. Each CDR3 is given with its conserved first and last residue. A D gene is named only where the DNA matches it firmly. Rows may omit the clone size; those that give it use once, few, many or a size class.

TRBV9	TRBD1	once	TRBJ1-4	TGTGCCAGCAGCGTAGAGGGGACAGTGAATAGGGGTGAAAAACTGTTTTTT	CASSVEGTVNRGEKLFF
TRBV11-2	TRBD1	.	TRBJ2-7	TGTGCCAGCAGCTTAAAGGGACAGGGGTCCTACGAGCAGTACTTC	CASSLKGQGSYEQYF
TRBV6-5	.	once	TRBJ2-2	TGTGCCAGCAGTTACTCGTCGGACACCGGGGAGCTGTTTTTT	CASSYSSDTGELFF
TRBV6-1	TRBD1	once	TRBJ2-7	TGTGCCAGCAGTCCGGGACAGGGTAGGGGCGAGCAGTACTTC	CASSPGQGRGEQYF
TRBV5-1	.	.	TRBJ1-6	TGCGCCAGCAGCTTGGGGGAGAGCTCCTATAATTCACCCCTCCACTTT	CASSLGESSYNSPLHF
TRBV4-1	.	few	TRBJ2-7	TGCGCCAGCAGCCAAGCGTCTGGGCAAGCCTACGAGCAGTACTTC	CASSQASGQAYEQYF
TRBV29-1	TRBD2	.	TRBJ2-1	TGCAGCGTTGCCCTGGGACTAGATGGTGAGCAGTTCTTC	CSVALGLDGEQFF
TRBV7-6	.	.	TRBJ1-1	TGTGCCAGCAGAGGGGTTGACGCTGAAGCTTTCTTT	CASRGVDAEAFF
TRBV18	TRBD1	once	TRBJ1-1	TGTGCCAGCTCACCAAGGAGGGGGCAGAAGAACACTGAAGCTTTCTTT	CASSPRRGQKNTEAFF
TRBV18	TRBD1	.	TRBJ2-1	TGTGCCAGCCTAACCGCGCCACCCGACCGGGACAGGAGGATCTTC	CASLTAPPDRDRRIF
TRBV4-3	.	.	TRBJ2-7	TGCGCCAGCAGCCAAGATGTTGGACTGATGGCGGGGCAGTACTTC	CASSQDVGLMAGQYF
TRBV6-6	TRBD2	.	TRBJ2-3	TGTGCCAGCAGACCCAGCGGGGGCCCCACAGATACGCAGTATTTT	CASRPSGGPTDTQYF
TRBV5-5	.	.	TRBJ2-7	TGTGCCAGCAGCTTGGAGTTGGGGGGGGCGGTTGGCGAGCAGTACTTC	CASSLELGGAVGEQYF
TRBV27	.	.	TRBJ2-7	TGTGCCAGCAGTTTAAATGACAGAAACTACGAGCAGTACTTC	CASSLNDRNYEQYF
TRBV2	TRBD2	.	TRBJ2-6	TGTGCCAGCAGTGAGACTAGCGGGCTAGGCTCTGGGGCCAACGTCCTGACTTTC	CASSETSGLGSGANVLTF
TRBV11-3	.	.	TRBJ2-1	TGTGCCAGCAGCCGCGGGGCCCAAGTGGGTGAGCAGTTCTTC	CASSRGAQVGEQFF
TRBV6-1	.	few	TRBJ1-5	TGTGCCAGCAGTGAAGGAGGGAACGATCAGCCCCAGCATTTT	CASSEGGNDQPQHF
TRBV19	.	.	TRBJ1-2	TGTGCCAGTAGTCCTGATGACGGGAACTATGGCTACACCTTC	CASSPDDGNYGYTF
TRBV27	TRBD1	.	TRBJ1-1	TGTGCCAGCAGTTCGGACAGGGAGAACACTGAAGCTTTCTTT	CASSSDRENTEAFF
TRBV4-2	.	.	TRBJ2-5	TGTGCCAGCAGCCAAGATGGGAGAGCGGAGACCCAGTACTTC	CASSQDGRAETQYF
TRBV4-1	.	few	TRBJ2-5	TGCGCCAGCAGCCAAGTGGCCCCTAAGGCGGGAGAGACCCAGTACTTC	CASSQVAPKAGETQYF
TRBV5-4	TRBD2	.	TRBJ2-5	TGTGCCAGCAGCTGGGGGGGGACCCAAGAGACCCAGTACTTC	CASSWGGTQETQYF
TRBV5-6	TRBD1	.	TRBJ2-7	TGTGCCAGCAGCCCTGAGGGGGACAGGCGGAGTAGCTCCTACGAGCAGTACTTC	CASSPEGDRRSSSYEQYF
TRBV4-1	TRBD1	.	TRBJ1-2	TGCGCCAGCAGCCAAACCCAGGGGGTTAACTATGGCTACACCTTC	CASSQTQGVNYGYTF
TRBV7-2	.	.	TRBJ2-7	TGTGCCAGCAGCACACAGGGCTACGAGCAGTACTTC	CASSTQGYEQYF
TRBV7-8	TRBD1	.	TRBJ1-5	TGTGCCAGCAGCTTAAGACAGGGCGGCCAGCCCCAGCATTTT	CASSLRQGGQPQHF
TRBV10-3	.	.	TRBJ1-2	TGTGCCATCAGTCTTGACAATATCAACTATGGCTACACCTTC	CAISLDNINYGYTF
TRBV9	.	.	TRBJ2-2	TGTGCCAGCAGCGTAGTGCAGACCGGGGAGCTGTTTTTT	CASSVVQTGELFF
TRBV29-1	.	.	TRBJ1-2	TGCAGCTTTACAGGTCAAGGAAACTATGGCTACACCTTC	CSFTGQGNYGYTF
TRBV19	.	.	TRBJ1-5	TGTGCCAGTACAGGCGAATATAGCAATCAGCCCCAGCATTTT	CASTGEYSNQPQHF
TRBV9	TRBD2	.	TRBJ2-7	TGTGCCAGCAGCGTAGACGGTAGCGGGAGTCCGTACGAGCAGTACTTC	CASSVDGSGSPYEQYF